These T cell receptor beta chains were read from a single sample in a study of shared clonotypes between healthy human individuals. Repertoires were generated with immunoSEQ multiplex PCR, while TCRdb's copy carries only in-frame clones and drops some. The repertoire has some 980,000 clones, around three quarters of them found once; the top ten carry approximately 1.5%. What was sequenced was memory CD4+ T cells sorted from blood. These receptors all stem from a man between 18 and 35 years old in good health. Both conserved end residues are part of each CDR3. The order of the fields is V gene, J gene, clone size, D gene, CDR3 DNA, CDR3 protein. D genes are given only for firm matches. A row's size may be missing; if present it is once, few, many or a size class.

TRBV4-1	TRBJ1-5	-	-	TGCGCCAGCAGCCAAGATAACTATCAGCCCCAGCATTTT	CASSQDNYQPQHF
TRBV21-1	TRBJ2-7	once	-	TGTGCCAGCAGCAAATGGGCTCCAACCTCCTACGAGCAGTACTTC	CASSKWAPTSYEQYF
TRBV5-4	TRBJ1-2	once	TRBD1	TGTGCCAGCAGCTTGGGTGGGGGACAGGGTATCGCTAACTATGGCTACACCTTC	CASSLGGGQGIANYGYTF
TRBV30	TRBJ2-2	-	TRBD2	TGTGCCTGCCTTGGACCTGCGGGAGTGACCGGGGAGCTGTTTTTT	CACLGPAGVTGELFF
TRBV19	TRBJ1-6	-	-	TGTGCCAGTAGTTTAGACAGGTGGAATTCACCCCTCCACTTT	CASSLDRWNSPLHF
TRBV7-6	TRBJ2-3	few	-	TGTGCCAGCAGCTTAGCGGGGCTTGACGCCGATACGCAGTATTTT	CASSLAGLDADTQYF
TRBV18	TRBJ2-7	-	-	TGTGCCAGCTCGACCGGGACACCCTACGAGCAGTACTTC	CASSTGTPYEQYF
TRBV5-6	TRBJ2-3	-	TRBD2	TGTGCCAGCAGCCCCCAGGGACTAGCGGCCACAGATACGCAGTATTTT	CASSPQGLAATDTQYF
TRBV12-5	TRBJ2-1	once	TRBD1	TGTGCTAGTGGCCACAGGGGGCGCAACAATGAGCAGTTCTTC	CASGHRGRNNEQFF
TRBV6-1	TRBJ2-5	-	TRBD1	TGTGCCAGCAGGGACAGGGGGTACCAAGAGACCCAGTACTTC	CASRDRGYQETQYF
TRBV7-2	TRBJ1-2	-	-	TGTGCCAGCGGCAGGAGAAGCTATGGCTACACCTTC	CASGRRSYGYTF
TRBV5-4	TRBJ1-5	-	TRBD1	TGTGCCAGCAGCTTGACGGCAGGGGGAGAGGGCAATCAGCCCCAGCATTTT	CASSLTAGGEGNQPQHF
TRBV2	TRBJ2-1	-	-	TGTGCCAGCAGCAGAGGTATAGCTACGTACAATGAGCAGTTCTTC	CASSRGIATYNEQFF
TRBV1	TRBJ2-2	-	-	TGCACCAGCAGCCGACTTACAGGGTTGGCGGACACCGGGGAGCTGTTTTTT	CTSSRLTGLADTGELFF
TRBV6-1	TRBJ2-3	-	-	TGTGCCAGCAGTGAAAGGAGGGGGGGCCGAAATACGCAGTATTTT	CASSERRGGRNTQYF
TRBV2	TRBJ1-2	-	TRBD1	TGTGCCAGCAGCCGAACTGACAGGGTTGACTATGGCTACACCTTC	CASSRTDRVDYGYTF
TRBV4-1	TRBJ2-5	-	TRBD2	TGCGCCAGCAGCCAAGTCGGGACTAGCAGCCAAGAGACCCAGTACTTC	CASSQVGTSSQETQYF